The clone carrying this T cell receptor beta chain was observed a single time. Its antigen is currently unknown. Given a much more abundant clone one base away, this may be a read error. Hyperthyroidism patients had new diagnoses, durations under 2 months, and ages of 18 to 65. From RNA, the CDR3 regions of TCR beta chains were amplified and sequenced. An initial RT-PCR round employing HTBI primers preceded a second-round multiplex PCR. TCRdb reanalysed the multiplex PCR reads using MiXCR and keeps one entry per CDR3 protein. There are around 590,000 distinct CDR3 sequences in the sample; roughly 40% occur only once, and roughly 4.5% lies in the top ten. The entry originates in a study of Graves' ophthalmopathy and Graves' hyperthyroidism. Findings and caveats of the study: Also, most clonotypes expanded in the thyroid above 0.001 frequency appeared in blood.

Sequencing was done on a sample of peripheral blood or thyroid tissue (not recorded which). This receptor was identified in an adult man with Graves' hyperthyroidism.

The CDR3 sequence is CSAKSTRGRGYEKLFF. CDR3 in DNA: TGCAGTGCTAAATCAACTCGGGGCAGGGGGTATGAAAAACTGTTTTTT. V gene TRBV20-1 combines with J gene TRBJ1-4, with 7 bases identical to TRBD1. Germline V gene lookup returns CDR1 DFQATT and CDR2 SNEGSKA (reference sequence). With 4 bases clipped from V and 6 bases from J, the junction kept 14 bases outside the gene matches. The CDR3 length is 16 residues.